A selection of T cell receptor beta chains follows, all from one sample in a study of response to subunit inactivated influenza vaccine. In TCRdb, the RT-PCR reads were re-called with MiXCR into one record per CDR3 protein. This repertoire shows approximately 480,000 distinct CDR3 sequences, approximately 9.9% found once; its top ten account for about an eighth. This sample comprised PBMCs from blood, obtained 40 to 50 days after vaccination. The receptors were sampled from a man aged 45 to 65 who received an inactivated influenza vaccine. Each CDR3 is given with its conserved first and last residue. D genes are given only for firm matches. The size entry is marked missing in some rows and otherwise reads once, few, many or a size class.

abundance: many; j_gene: TRBJ1-1; d_gene: TRBD1; v_gene: TRBV20-1; CDR3aa: CRTRGGNTEAFF; CDR3nt: TGCAGGACCAGGGGGGGGAACACTGAAGCTTTCTTT
abundance: many; j_gene: TRBJ2-1; d_gene: TRBD2; v_gene: TRBV11-2; CDR3aa: CASSNIAGGTEQFF; CDR3nt: TGTGCCAGCAGCAACATAGCGGGGGGGACTGAGCAGTTCTTC
abundance: .; j_gene: TRBJ1-2; d_gene: .; v_gene: TRBV11-1; CDR3aa: CASSLATGAGYTF; CDR3nt: TGTGCCAGCAGCTTAGCGACGGGGGCCGGCTACACCTTC
abundance: few; j_gene: TRBJ2-7; d_gene: .; v_gene: TRBV7-2; CDR3aa: CASSLKASNYEQYF; CDR3nt: TGTGCCAGCAGCTTAAAGGCCAGCAACTACGAGCAGTACTTC
abundance: few; j_gene: TRBJ2-2; d_gene: TRBD1; v_gene: TRBV29-1; CDR3aa: CSVAGTGVNEGTGELFF; CDR3nt: TGCAGCGTTGCGGGGACAGGGGTTAATGAGGGCACCGGGGAGCTGTTTTTT
abundance: few; j_gene: TRBJ2-7; d_gene: TRBD1; v_gene: TRBV20-1; CDR3aa: CSARDRDRLYEQYF; CDR3nt: TGCAGTGCTAGAGATAGGGACAGGCTCTACGAGCAGTACTTC
abundance: .; j_gene: TRBJ2-7; d_gene: .; v_gene: TRBV29-1; CDR3aa: CSVAPLLATGNEQYF; CDR3nt: TGCAGCGTTGCCCCCCTACTAGCTACTGGGAACGAGCAGTACTTC
abundance: .; j_gene: TRBJ1-3; d_gene: .; v_gene: TRBV7-6; CDR3aa: CASSLAPGTENTIYF; CDR3nt: TGTGCCAGCAGCTTAGCCCCAGGGACGGAAAACACCATATATTTT
abundance: .; j_gene: TRBJ2-7; d_gene: TRBD1; v_gene: TRBV28; CDR3aa: CASSLLPTGVSSYEQYF; CDR3nt: TGTGCCAGCAGTTTATTGCCTACAGGGGTTAGCTCCTACGAGCAGTACTTC
abundance: .; j_gene: TRBJ2-7; d_gene: TRBD2; v_gene: TRBV20-1; CDR3aa: CSARGGSSGSYEQYF; CDR3nt: TGCAGTGCTAGGGGCGGGTCTAGCGGCTCCTACGAGCAGTACTTC
abundance: .; j_gene: TRBJ2-7; d_gene: TRBD2; v_gene: TRBV20-1; CDR3aa: CSALPLAGVYEQYF; CDR3nt: TGCAGTGCTCTACCCCTAGCGGGAGTGTACGAGCAGTACTTC
abundance: .; j_gene: TRBJ2-5; d_gene: .; v_gene: TRBV5-1; CDR3aa: CASSLASGSLQETQYF; CDR3nt: TGCGCCAGCAGCTTGGCTTCGGGCAGCCTCCAAGAGACCCAGTACTTC
abundance: .; j_gene: TRBJ1-5; d_gene: .; v_gene: TRBV7-2; CDR3aa: CASSRTEDNQPQHF; CDR3nt: TGTGCCAGCAGTCGGACGGAAGACAATCAGCCCCAGCATTTT
abundance: .; j_gene: TRBJ1-2; d_gene: .; v_gene: TRBV20-1; CDR3aa: CSAREAGRLGYGYTF; CDR3nt: TGCAGTGCTAGAGAGGCGGGCCGATTGGGCTATGGCTACACCTTC
abundance: .; j_gene: TRBJ2-1; d_gene: .; v_gene: TRBV5-1; CDR3aa: CASSLVRGSGYNEQFF; CDR3nt: TGCGCCAGCAGCTTGGTGAGGGGGTCCGGCTACAATGAGCAGTTCTTC
abundance: .; j_gene: TRBJ2-5; d_gene: .; v_gene: TRBV24-1; CDR3aa: CATSDRIQETQYF; CDR3nt: TGTGCCACCAGTGACAGGATCCAAGAGACCCAGTACTTC
abundance: many; j_gene: TRBJ2-1; d_gene: TRBD1; v_gene: TRBV7-2; CDR3aa: CASSWTGYNEQFF; CDR3nt: TGCGCCAGCAGCTGGACAGGATACAATGAGCAGTTCTTC
abundance: many; j_gene: TRBJ2-3; d_gene: .; v_gene: TRBV7-2; CDR3aa: CASSQDRTSTDTQYF; CDR3nt: TGTGCCAGCAGCCAAGACAGGACTAGCACAGATACGCAGTATTTT
abundance: .; j_gene: TRBJ2-7; d_gene: .; v_gene: TRBV7-8; CDR3aa: CASSPRRIIYEQYF; CDR3nt: TGTGCCAGCAGCCCCCGGCGGATCATTTACGAGCAGTACTTC
abundance: few; j_gene: TRBJ2-7; d_gene: TRBD2; v_gene: TRBV3-1; CDR3aa: CASSQAGTSGRTEQYF; CDR3nt: TGTGCCAGCAGCCAAGCAGGGACTAGCGGGAGAACCGAGCAGTACTTC
abundance: few; j_gene: TRBJ1-2; d_gene: TRBD1; v_gene: TRBV20-1; CDR3aa: CSVSRYRGAREYGYTF; CDR3nt: TGCAGTGTATCACGTTACAGGGGCGCAAGGGAGTATGGCTACACCTTC
abundance: many; j_gene: TRBJ1-1; d_gene: .; v_gene: TRBV20-1; CDR3aa: CSGAGETEAFF; CDR3nt: TGCAGTGGCGCAGGGGAGACTGAAGCTTTCTTT
abundance: few; j_gene: TRBJ2-1; d_gene: .; v_gene: TRBV12-3/TRBV12-4; CDR3aa: CASRQALEQFF; CDR3nt: TGTGCCAGCAGACAGGCTCTCGAGCAGTTCTTC